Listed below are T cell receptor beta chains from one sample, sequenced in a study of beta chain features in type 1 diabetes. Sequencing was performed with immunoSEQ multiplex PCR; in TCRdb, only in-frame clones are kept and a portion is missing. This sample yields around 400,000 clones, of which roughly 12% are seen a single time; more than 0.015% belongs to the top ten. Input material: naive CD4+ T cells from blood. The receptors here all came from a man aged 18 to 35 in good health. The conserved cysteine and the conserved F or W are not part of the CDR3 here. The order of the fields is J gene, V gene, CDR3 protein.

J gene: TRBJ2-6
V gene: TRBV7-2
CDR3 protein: ASSLGSSGRASGANVLT

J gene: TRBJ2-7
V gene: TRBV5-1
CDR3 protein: ASSLGLVSYEQY

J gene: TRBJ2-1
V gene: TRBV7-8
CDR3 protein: ASSPHGTPYNEQF

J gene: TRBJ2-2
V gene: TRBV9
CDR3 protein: ASSETSGGNTGELF

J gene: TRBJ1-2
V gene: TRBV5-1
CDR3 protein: ASSRAGTVDGYT

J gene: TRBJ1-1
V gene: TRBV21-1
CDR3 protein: ASSRDRGEGTEAF

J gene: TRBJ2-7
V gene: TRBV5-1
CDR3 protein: ASSFRRAAYEQY

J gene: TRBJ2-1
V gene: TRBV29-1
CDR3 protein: SSEARGSFNEQF

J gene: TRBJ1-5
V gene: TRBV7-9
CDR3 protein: ASSSRGHDNQPQH

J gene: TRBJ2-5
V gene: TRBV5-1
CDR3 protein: ASSLAGGPETQY

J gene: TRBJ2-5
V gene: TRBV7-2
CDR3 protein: ASRTPGRGQETQY

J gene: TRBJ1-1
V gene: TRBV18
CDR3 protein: ASSPSQGAPGAEAF

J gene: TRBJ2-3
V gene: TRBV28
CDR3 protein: ATAVGTDTQY

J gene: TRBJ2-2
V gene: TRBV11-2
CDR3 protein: ASSPPVTTGIGELF

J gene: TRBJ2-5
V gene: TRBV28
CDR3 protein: ASSPSGRASY

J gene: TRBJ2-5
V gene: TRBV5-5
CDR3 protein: ASSPYQETQY

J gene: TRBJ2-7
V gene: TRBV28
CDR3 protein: ASSSAGTGIREQY